Below, one TCR beta chain is given with its context. This record belongs to a study of blood T cell repertoires in COVID-19. About the study: Nucleic acid was either cDNA or gDNA, and it came from T cells, B-cell-depleted T cells, or PBMCs.

Looked up from germline, CDR1 is SNHLY and CDR2 is FYNNEI. V was pared by 8 bases and J by 9 bases, with 12 bases of the junction left unmatched. CDR3 length: 13 amino acids. TCRdb's table, derived via immunoSEQ multiplex PCR, lists solely in-frame clones and lacks some. The sample records more than 70,000 clones, around 84% being singletons. This sequence originates from a woman older than 75 in a cohort sampled during active or convalescent COVID-19. This chain connects TRBV2 to TRBJ1-2; 7 bases agree with TRBD1. The sample comprised peripheral blood. In DNA, the CDR3 is TGTGCCAGCGGGCCCCGACAGGGTAATAGCTACACCTTC. Translating gives CASGPRQGNSYTF. Based on the CDR3 plus reference TRBV2 and TRBJ1-2, the full variable domain is EPEVTQTPSHQVTQMGQEVILRCVPISNHLYFYWYRQILGQKVEFLVSFYNNEISEKSEIFDDQFSVERPDGSNFTLKIRSTKLEDSAMYFCASGPRQGNSYTFGSGTRLTVV.